This T cell receptor beta chain was sequenced in a study of cytomegalovirus exposure and HLA in healthy donors. Whole-study findings and limits: While the bulk of TCR sequences proved rare, some public TCRs turned up in many donors. According to reports, the classifier identified cytomegalovirus status with high specificity and sensitivity. Researchers counted 164 TCR beta chains as cytomegalovirus-associated.

Donors counted as nominally healthy when sampled, yet unrecorded immune exposures were likely. Comments on this clone: Antigen specificity is unknown.

Both 60 Vbeta primers and 13 Jbeta primers went into the PCR. TCRdb's copy holds only in-frame clones and misses some; the assay was immunoSEQ multiplex PCR. The table has 200,000 to 250,000 clones, 85% seen once. The sample taken for sequencing was PBMCs. The sequence came from a human donor in good health.

CDR3 nucleotides: TGTGCCAGCAGCCCCCCGGGTACCTACGAGCAGTACTTC. Protein sequence: CASSPPGTYEQYF. The chain combines TRBV21-1 with TRBJ2-7; the listed D gene, TRBD2, was not tested against the DNA. TRBV21-1 is tagged as a pseudogene. The CDR3 spans 13 residues.